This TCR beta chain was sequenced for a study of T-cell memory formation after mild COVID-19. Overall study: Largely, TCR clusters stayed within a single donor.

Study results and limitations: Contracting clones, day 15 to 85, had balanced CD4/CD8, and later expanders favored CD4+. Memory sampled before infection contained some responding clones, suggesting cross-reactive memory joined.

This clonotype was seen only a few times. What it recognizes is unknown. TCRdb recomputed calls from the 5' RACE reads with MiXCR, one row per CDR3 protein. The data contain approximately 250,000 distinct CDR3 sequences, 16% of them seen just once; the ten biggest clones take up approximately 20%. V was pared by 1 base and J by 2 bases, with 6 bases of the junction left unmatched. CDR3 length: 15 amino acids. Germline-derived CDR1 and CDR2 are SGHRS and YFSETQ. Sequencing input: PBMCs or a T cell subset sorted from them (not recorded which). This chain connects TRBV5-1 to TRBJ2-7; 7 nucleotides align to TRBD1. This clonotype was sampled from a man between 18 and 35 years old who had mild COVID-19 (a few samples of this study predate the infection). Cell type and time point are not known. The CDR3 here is CASSLITDRPYEQYF. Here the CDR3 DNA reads TGCGCCAGCAGCTTGATCACGGACAGGCCCTACGAGCAGTACTTC.